These 8 T cell receptor beta chains share one sample of origin, sequenced in a study of human T cells and chemical hapten exposure. A single record per CDR3 protein comes from TCRdb applying MiXCR to the RACE reads. The sample includes under 95,000 distinct CDR3 sequences, roughly 8.5% of them seen just once. The time point is: pre-sensitization, week 0. Treatment: therapeutic diphenylcyclopropenone sensitization with weekly scalp DPC. Sequenced here: whole blood, sampled in connection with sensitization to the hapten diphenylcyclopropenone (DPC). These receptors came from a man aged 35-49 years with alopecia areata. Some clones in this sample may be carry-over from other donors' samples.

The V and J genes are TRBV9 and TRBJ2-2; 9 bases are shared with TRBD2. Germline lookup yields CDR1 SGDLS and CDR2 YYNGEE. The length of the CDR3 is 17 residues. J lost 1 base, V lost 0 bases, and 4 bases had no gene match. In DNA, the CDR3 is TGTGCCAGCAGCGTAGGGGGAGCGGGAGGGAACACCGGGGAGCTGTTTTTT. This gives the protein CASSVGGAGGNTGELFF.

V usage is TRBV2 and J usage is TRBJ2-5, with D maybe TRBD2 (5 bases). The CDR3 contains 12 residues. The V gene lost 6 bases and the J gene lost 7 bases, with 12 bases spanning the gap. Germline values: CDR1 SNHLY, CDR2 FYNNEI. CDR3 protein: CASSPREGTQYF. The CDR3, as DNA: TGTGCCAGCAGCCCTCGCGAGGGGACCCAGTACTTC.

This clonotype was picked up a small number of times. V gene TRBV27 combines with J gene TRBJ2-5; D possibly corresponds to TRBD2 (5 bases). This CDR3 is 16 amino acids long. V lost 5 bases and J 3 bases, leaving 19 bases between the germline ends. CDR1 MNHEY and CDR2 SMNVEV come from the germline V gene (reference sequence). The CDR3 region has the DNA TGTGCCAGCAGTCCGGGAAAGGGCCTGGGTGAAGAGACCCAGTACTTC. Amino acids: CASSPGKGLGEETQYF.

In this sample, this clonotype turned up many times. The chain couples TRBV7-3 to TRBJ2-1; 10 bases match TRBD2. The CDR3 is 17 residues long. After removal of 0 bases from V and 7 bases from J, the junction contained 9 bases not matched to a gene. From germline, CDR1 is SGHTA and CDR2 FQGTGA. CDR3 region: CASSLTGASGSGNEQFF. The DNA of the CDR3 is TGTGCCAGCAGCTTAACGGGGGCTAGCGGGAGCGGGAATGAGCAGTTCTTC.

This clonotype was observed many times. The V call is TRBV29-1, the J call TRBJ2-2, with TRBD1 identical over 9 bases. This CDR3 is built from 13 residues. V was pared by 7 bases and J by 4 bases, with 4 bases of the junction left unmatched. Germline-derived CDR1 and CDR2 are SQVTM and ANQGSEA. The DNA for the CDR3 is TGCAGCGCCATGACAGGGGGCACCGGGGAGCTGTTTTTT. As protein: CSAMTGGTGELFF.

Ten or more counts support this clonotype. The V gene is TRBV29-1, the J gene TRBJ2-1; D is ambiguous. This CDR3 has 19 residues. Trimming shortened V by 0 bases and J by 0 bases, and 21 bases separated the two germline ends. CDR1 is SQVTM, CDR2 ANQGSEA, per germline. The CDR3 loop reads CSVEDRQPVGRSSYNEQFF. The DNA for the CDR3 is TGCAGCGTTGAAGATCGGCAGCCGGTAGGGCGAAGCTCCTACAATGAGCAGTTCTTC.

This sequence joins TRBV7-9 and TRBJ1-1; no reliable D call. CDR1 and CDR2 (germline): SEHNR, FQNEAQ (reference sequence). There are 14 residues in the CDR3. V lost 1 base and J 1 base, leaving 7 bases between the germline ends. The CDR3 DNA is TGTGCCAGCAGCTTAGTGGCGAGGAACACTGAAGCTTTCTTT. It is translated as CASSLVARNTEAFF. Using reference TRBV7-9 and TRBJ1-1 for the parts outside the CDR3, the full variable domain is DTGVSQNPRHKITKRGQNVTFRCDPISEHNRLYWYRQTLGQGPEFLTYFQNEAQLEKSRLLSDRFSAERPKGSFSTLEIQRTEQGDSAMYLCASSLVARNTEAFFGQGTRLTVV.

In regard to this clonotype: Likely a read error: the CDR3 ends without its conserved phenylalanine or tryptophan. The chain carries TRBV6-2 or TRBV6-3 and TRBJ2-5, with TRBD1 matching 7 bases. The CDR3 runs 13 residues. CDR1 is MNHEY, CDR2 SVGEGT, per germline. The V and J ends lost 6 bases and 5 bases, in that order; junction bases with no gene match: 6. The CDR3 protein is CASRTTGVETQYY. The DNA of the CDR3 is TGTGCCAGCAGAACCACAGGGGTGGAGACCCAGTACTAC.